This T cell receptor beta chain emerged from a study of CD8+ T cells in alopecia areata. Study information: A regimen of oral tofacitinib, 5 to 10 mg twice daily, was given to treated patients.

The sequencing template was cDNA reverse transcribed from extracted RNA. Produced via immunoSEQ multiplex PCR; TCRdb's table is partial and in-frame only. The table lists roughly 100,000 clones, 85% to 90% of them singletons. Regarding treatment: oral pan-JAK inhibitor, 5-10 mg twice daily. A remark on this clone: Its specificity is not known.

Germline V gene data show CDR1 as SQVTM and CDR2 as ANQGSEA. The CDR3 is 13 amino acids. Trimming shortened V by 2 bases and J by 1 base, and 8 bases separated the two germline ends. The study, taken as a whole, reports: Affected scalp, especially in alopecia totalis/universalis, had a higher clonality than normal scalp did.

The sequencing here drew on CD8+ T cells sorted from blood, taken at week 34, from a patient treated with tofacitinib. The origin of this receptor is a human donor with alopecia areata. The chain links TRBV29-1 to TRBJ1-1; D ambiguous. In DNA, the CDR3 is TGCAGCGTTGAAAAAGACCAGAACACTGAAGCTTTCTTT. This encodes CSVEKDQNTEAFF.